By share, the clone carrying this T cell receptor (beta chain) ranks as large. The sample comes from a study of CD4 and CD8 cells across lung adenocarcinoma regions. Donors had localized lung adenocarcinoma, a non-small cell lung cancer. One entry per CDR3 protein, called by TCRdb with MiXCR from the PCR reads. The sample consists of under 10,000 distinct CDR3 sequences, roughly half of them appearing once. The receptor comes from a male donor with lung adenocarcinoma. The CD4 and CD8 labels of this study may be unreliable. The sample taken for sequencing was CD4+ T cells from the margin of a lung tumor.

The CDR3 sequence: CASRDRVNTGELFF. CDR3 DNA: TGTGCCAGCAGGGACAGGGTAAACACCGGGGAGCTGTTTTTT. The gene calls are TRBV7-2 and TRBJ2-2; 8 bases agree with TRBD1. V gave up 6 bases and J gave up 2 bases; unmatched junction bases: 2. CDR1 SGHTA and CDR2 FQGNSA come from the germline V gene. The CDR3 covers 14 residues.